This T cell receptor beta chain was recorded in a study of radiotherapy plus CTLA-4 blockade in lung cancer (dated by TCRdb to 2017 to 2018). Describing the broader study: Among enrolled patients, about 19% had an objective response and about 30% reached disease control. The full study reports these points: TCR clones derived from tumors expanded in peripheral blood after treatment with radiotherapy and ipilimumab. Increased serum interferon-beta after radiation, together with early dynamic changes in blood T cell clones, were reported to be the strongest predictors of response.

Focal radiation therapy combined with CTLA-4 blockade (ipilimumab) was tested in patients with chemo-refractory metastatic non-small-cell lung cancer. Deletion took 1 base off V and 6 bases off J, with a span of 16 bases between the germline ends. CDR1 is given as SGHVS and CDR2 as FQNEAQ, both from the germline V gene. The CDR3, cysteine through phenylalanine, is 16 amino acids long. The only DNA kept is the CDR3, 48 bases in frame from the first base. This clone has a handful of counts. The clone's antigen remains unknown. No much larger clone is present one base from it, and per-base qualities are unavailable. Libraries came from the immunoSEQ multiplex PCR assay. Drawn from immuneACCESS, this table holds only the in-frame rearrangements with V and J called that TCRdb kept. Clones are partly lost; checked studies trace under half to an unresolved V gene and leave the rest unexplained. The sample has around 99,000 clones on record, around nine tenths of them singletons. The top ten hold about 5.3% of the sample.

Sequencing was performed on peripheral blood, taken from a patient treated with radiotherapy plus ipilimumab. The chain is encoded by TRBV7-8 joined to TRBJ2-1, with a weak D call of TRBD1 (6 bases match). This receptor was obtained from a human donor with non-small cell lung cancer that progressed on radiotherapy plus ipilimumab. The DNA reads TGTGCCAGCAGCTTAGAAGTGGGGGCTGGCCGCAATGAGCAGTTCTTC. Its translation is CASSLEVGAGRNEQFF.